The clone carrying this TCR beta chain was seen more than once but under ten times. TCRdb passed the RT-PCR reads through MiXCR, listing each CDR3 protein once. The sample comprises approximately 680,000 distinct CDR3 sequences, approximately 14% of which are singletons, and 11% rests with the top ten. The sample comes from a study of response to subunit inactivated influenza vaccine. The ends were cut back, 0 bases at V and 5 bases at J, with 14 bases in the middle. The CDR3 loop spans 15 amino acids. Germline V gives CDR1 KGHSH, CDR2 LQKENI. The sequence came from a man aged 50 to 59 who received an inactivated influenza vaccine. The sample was PBMCs from blood, taken roughly 13 days after vaccination. The chain uses TRBV18 and TRBJ2-7, with a possible D match to TRBD2 (6 bases). CDR3 loop: CASSPPVSGSNEQYF. CDR3 sequence (DNA): TGTGCCAGCTCACCACCGGTTTCCGGGAGTAACGAGCAGTACTTC.